These 20 T cell receptor beta chains originate from one sample sequenced in a study of cytomegalovirus exposure and HLA in healthy donors. Only in-frame clones appear in the TCRdb table, and some are missing; sequencing was by immunoSEQ multiplex PCR. The sample comprises about 140,000 clones, approximately 87% of which are singletons, and roughly 3% rests with the top ten. What was sequenced was PBMCs. These receptors came from a man aged 18 to 30 in good health and CMV-seronegative.

This clone came up once. The chain has TRBV27 and TRBJ2-5; 8 bases agree with TRBD2. V lost 2 bases, J lost 1 base, and 6 bases stayed unmatched. Germline lookup yields CDR1 MNHEY and CDR2 SMNVEV (reference sequence). The CDR3 contains 16 residues. As DNA, the CDR3 is TGTGCCAGCAGTTTAGGATGGGCGGGGGGCCAAGAGACCCAGTACTTC. It translates to CASSLGWAGGQETQYF.

The CDR3 region has the DNA TGTGCCAGCAGTTTTGAGCACACGGGAAGCGAGCAGTACTTC. This sequence encodes CASSFEHTGSEQYF. The chain combines TRBV27 with TRBJ2-7; the D gene is possibly TRBD2 (5 bases). Germline loops: CDR1 MNHEY, CDR2 SMNVEV (reference sequence). The CDR3 length is 14 residues. V gave up 3 bases and J gave up 6 bases, with 15 bases separating them.

The chain employs TRBV6-5 and TRBJ1-4; D gene uncertain. Trimming removed 0 bases at V and 4 bases at J, with 9 bases between. This CDR3 has 15 amino acids. CDR1 MNHEY and CDR2 SVGAGI come from the germline V gene. In DNA form, the CDR3 reads TGTGCCAGCAGTTACTCGATGAACAGTAATGAAAAACTGTTTTTT. It encodes CASSYSMNSNEKLFF.

CDR3 coding DNA: TGTGCCAGCACCCCGACAGGGGGCGGCAGGAACGGCTACACCTTC. Translating it yields CASTPTGGGRNGYTF. The rearrangement uses TRBV11-2 and TRBJ1-2; 10 bases align to TRBD1. The CDR3 totals 15 residues. V lost 7 bases, J lost 8 bases, and 13 bases stayed unmatched. Germline lookup yields CDR1 SGHAT and CDR2 FQNNGV.

The V call is TRBV11-2, the J call TRBJ2-7; D call uncertain. The CDR3 totals 15 residues. Trimming cost V 5 bases and J 4 bases, with 18 bases left between them. Germline CDR1 and CDR2: SGHAT and FQNNGV. This chain's CDR3 is CASSRAGSGSYEQYF. The CDR3 DNA reads as TGTGCCAGCAGCAGAGCCGGGTCTGGTTCTTACGAGCAGTACTTC.

This clone was observed a handful of times. The gene calls are TRBV23-1 and TRBJ2-2, with D maybe TRBD1 (6 bases). TRBV23-1 is an open reading frame, and its role is uncertain. The CDR3 totals 15 residues. V lost 0 bases and J lost 13, with 18 bases in between. The CDR3 sequence is CASSQSNRATPTLFF. In DNA, the CDR3 is TGCGCCAGCAGTCAATCGAACAGGGCCACCCCTACGCTGTTTTTT.

The chain recombines TRBV18 with TRBJ2-7; 7 nucleotides align to TRBD1. V trimming: 6 bases; J trimming: 6 bases; junction bases outside the gene matches: 5. In germline, CDR1 is KGHSH, CDR2 LQKENI. The CDR3 contains 12 residues. CDR3: CASSPDRAEQYF. For the CDR3, the DNA is TGTGCCAGCTCGCCTGACAGGGCCGAGCAGTACTTC.

The rearrangement uses TRBV28 and TRBJ2-7; no firm D call. Germline CDR1 MDHEN, CDR2 SYDVKM. The CDR3 runs to 12 residues. V was shortened by 7 bases and J by 3 bases, with 10 bases between the two germline ends. CDR3 nucleotides: TGTGCCAGCACTGCAGGCGACTACGAGCAGTACTTC. Residues: CASTAGDYEQYF.

The V call is TRBV9, the J call TRBJ2-2; 10 nucleotides line up with TRBD1. The V gene end was trimmed by 3 bases and the J gene end by 3 bases; junction bases not matched to a gene: 5. The germline CDR1 and CDR2 sequences are SGDLS and YYNGEE. This CDR3 has 16 amino acids. Here the CDR3 DNA reads TGTGCCAGCAGCGCGACAGGGGGCGTACACACCGGGGAGCTGTTTTTT. Its protein is CASSATGGVHTGELFF. Combining the CDR3 with reference TRBV9 and TRBJ2-2 gives the whole variable domain DSGVTQTPKHLITATGQRVTLRCSPRSGDLSVYWYQQSLDQGLQFLIQYYNGEERAKGNILERFSAQQFPDLHSELNLSSLELGDSALYFCASSATGGVHTGELFFGEGSRLTVL.

V and J are TRBV11-2 and TRBJ2-7; D remains ambiguous. The ends were cut back, 2 bases at V and 2 bases at J, with 7 bases in the middle. CDR1 and CDR2 from the germline V gene are SGHAT and FQNNGV. The CDR3 extends over 13 amino acids. This CDR3 reads CASSLNRAYEQYF. The CDR3 region has the DNA TGTGCCAGCAGCTTAAACCGAGCCTACGAGCAGTACTTC.

This clone has just one count. The rearrangement links TRBV2 to TRBJ2-5; 10 positions agree with TRBD1. The V gene end was trimmed by 0 bases and the J gene end by 4 bases; junction bases not matched to a gene: 8. The length of the CDR3 is 17 residues. Per germline, CDR1 SNHLY and CDR2 FYNNEI. The CDR3 protein is CASSEAFSRDRGETQYF. The CDR3 nucleotides read TGTGCCAGCAGTGAAGCTTTCTCCCGGGACAGGGGAGAGACCCAGTACTTC. The full variable domain, with the rest looked up from reference TRBV2 and TRBJ2-5, is EPEVTQTPSHQVTQMGQEVILRCVPISNHLYFYWYRQILGQKVEFLVSFYNNEISEKSEIFDDQFSVERPDGSNFTLKIRSTKLEDSAMYFCASSEAFSRDRGETQYFGPGTRLLVL.

The gene calls are TRBV2 and TRBJ2-4; 12 bases are shared with TRBD2. The CDR3 loop spans 15 amino acids. CDR1 SNHLY and CDR2 FYNNEI come from the germline V gene. V lost 8 bases, J lost 5 bases, and 7 bases stayed unmatched. The CDR3 sequence: CASDPSGGAQNIQYF. The CDR3 DNA sequence: TGTGCCAGCGATCCTAGCGGGGGGGCCCAAAACATTCAGTACTTC.

This clone was counted a few times. V gene TRBV5-1 combines with J gene TRBJ2-7; D is perhaps TRBD2 (6 bases). V lost 4 bases to trimming and J lost 6 bases, with 23 bases between them. The CDR3 totals 16 residues. Per germline, CDR1 SGHRS and CDR2 YFSETQ. CDR3 sequence (DNA): TGCGCCAGCAGCCCCAACCCGGACGGGATCGGGGGCGAGCAGTACTTC. Translating it yields CASSPNPDGIGGEQYF.

The sample holds a few counts of this clone. This sequence joins TRBV4-1 and TRBJ2-1; D uncertain. Deletions cut 1 base from V and 0 bases from J, with 10 bases between. The CDR3 covers 16 residues. Germline CDR1 and CDR2: MGHRA and YSYEKL. For the CDR3, the DNA is TGCGCCAGCAGCCAAGCCTCTCCTAGCTCCTACAATGAGCAGTTCTTC. Translation: CASSQASPSSYNEQFF.

Written as DNA, the CDR3 is TGTGCCAGCAGCGAGGGGGGGCGACACCCTCTTTTCCAAGAGACCCAGTACTTC. It is translated as CASSEGGRHPLFQETQYF. This chain uses TRBV7-9 with TRBJ2-5; D is possibly TRBD2 (7 bases). Per the germline V gene, CDR1 is SEHNR and CDR2 is FQNEAQ (reference sequence). The CDR3 is made up of 18 amino acids. V lost 5 bases and J 1 base, leaving 23 bases between the germline ends.

The rearrangement uses TRBV6-5 and TRBJ1-4; D is perhaps TRBD1 (5 bases). Germline CDR1 reads MNHEY; CDR2 reads SVGAGI. The CDR3 has 14 residues. Trimming cost V 5 bases and J 4 bases, with 11 bases left between them. CDR3 protein: CASSAGRNNEKLFF. CDR3 coding DNA: TGTGCCAGCAGTGCGGGACGGAATAATGAAAAACTGTTTTTT.

This clone came up once. The chain employs TRBV7-9 and TRBJ2-7, with no clear D. CDR1 and CDR2 (germline): SEHNR, FQNEAQ (reference sequence). The V and J ends lost 1 base and 0 bases respectively, with 10 bases between them. CDR3 length: 15 amino acids. CDR3 protein: CASSLDSVSSYEQYF. Written as DNA, the CDR3 is TGTGCCAGCAGCTTAGACTCGGTGAGCTCCTACGAGCAGTACTTC. Complete variable domain (other parts from reference TRBV7-9 and TRBJ2-7): DTGVSQNPRHKITKRGQNVTFRCDPISEHNRLYWYRQTLGQGPEFLTYFQNEAQLEKSRLLSDRFSAERPKGSFSTLEIQRTEQGDSAMYLCASSLDSVSSYEQYFGPGTRLTVT.

This sequence joins TRBV28 and TRBJ2-1, with 12 bases identical to TRBD2. The CDR3 extends over 16 amino acids. With 3 bases clipped from V and 9 bases from J, the junction kept 9 bases outside the gene matches. Germline V gene data show CDR1 as MDHEN and CDR2 as SYDVKM. The CDR3 is CASSLSSGRAWGEQFF. DNA of the CDR3: TGTGCCAGCAGTTTGTCTAGCGGGAGGGCCTGGGGTGAGCAGTTCTTC. The full variable domain, completed using reference TRBV28 and TRBJ2-1, is DVKVTQSSRYLVKRTGEKVFLECVQDMDHENMFWYRQDPGLGLRLIYFSYDVKMKEKGDIPEGYSVSREKKERFSLILESASTNQTSMYLCASSLSSGRAWGEQFFGPGTRLTVL.

This clone was found a few times. The gene calls are TRBV5-3 and TRBJ2-7, with D possibly matching TRBD1 (6 bases). TRBV5-3 has ORF status, its function being uncertain. The CDR3 runs to 11 residues. The V and J ends lost 4 bases and 6 bases respectively, with 8 bases between them. The CDR3 sequence: CARSVQGEQYF. The CDR3, as DNA: TGTGCCAGAAGCGTACAGGGCGAGCAGTACTTC.

The V call is TRBV5-1, the J call TRBJ2-1, with a tentative D call TRBD2 (6 bases). Germline CDR1 is SGHRS and CDR2 is YFSETQ. Deletions cut 2 bases from V and 8 bases from J, with 14 bases between. This CDR3 is 14 amino acids long. The CDR3 region is CASSFRLEGHEQFF. CDR3 coding DNA: TGCGCCAGCAGCTTTAGACTGGAGGGTCATGAGCAGTTCTTC.